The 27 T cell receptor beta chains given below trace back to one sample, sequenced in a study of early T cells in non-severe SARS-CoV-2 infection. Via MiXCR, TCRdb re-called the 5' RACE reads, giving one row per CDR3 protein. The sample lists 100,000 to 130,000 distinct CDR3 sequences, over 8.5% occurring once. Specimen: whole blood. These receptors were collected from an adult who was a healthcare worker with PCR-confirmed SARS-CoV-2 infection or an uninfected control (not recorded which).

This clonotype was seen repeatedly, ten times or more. CDR3 sequence reads: CASSPMGGRTYEQYF. CDR3 bases: TGTGCCAGCAGCCCAATGGGCGGGAGGACCTACGAGCAGTACTTC. The chain uses TRBV5-4 and TRBJ2-7, with 8 bases aligning to TRBD2. The V and J ends lost 4 bases and 2 bases, in that order; junction bases with no gene match: 8. CDR3 length: 15 amino acids. Looked up from germline, CDR1 is SGHNT and CDR2 is YYREEE (reference sequence). The full variable domain, in which reference TRBV5-4 and TRBJ2-7 provide the parts outside the CDR3, is ETGVTQSPTHLIKTRGQQVTLRCSSQSGHNTVSWYQQALGQGPQFIFQYYREEENGRGNFPPRFSGLQFPNYSSELNVNALELDDSALYLCASSPMGGRTYEQYFGPGTRLTVT.

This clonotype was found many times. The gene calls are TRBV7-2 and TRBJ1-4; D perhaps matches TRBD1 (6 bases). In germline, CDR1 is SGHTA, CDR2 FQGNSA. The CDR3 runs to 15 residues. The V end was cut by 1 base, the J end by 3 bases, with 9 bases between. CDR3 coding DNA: TGTGCCAGCAGCTTAGATGGGGGGCCTAATGAAAAACTGTTTTTT. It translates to CASSLDGGPNEKLFF. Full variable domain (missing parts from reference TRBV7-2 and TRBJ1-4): GAGVSQSPSNKVTEKGKDVELRCDPISGHTALYWYRQSLGQGLEFLIYFQGNSAPDKSGLPSDRFSAERTGGSVSTLTIQRTQQEDSAVYLCASSLDGGPNEKLFFGSGTQLSVL.

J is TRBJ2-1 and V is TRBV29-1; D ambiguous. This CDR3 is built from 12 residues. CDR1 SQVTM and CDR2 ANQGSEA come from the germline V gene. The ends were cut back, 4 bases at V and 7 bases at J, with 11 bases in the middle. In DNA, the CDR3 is TGCAGCGTTGCAGGATACGATAATGAGCAGTTCTTC. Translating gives CSVAGYDNEQFF.

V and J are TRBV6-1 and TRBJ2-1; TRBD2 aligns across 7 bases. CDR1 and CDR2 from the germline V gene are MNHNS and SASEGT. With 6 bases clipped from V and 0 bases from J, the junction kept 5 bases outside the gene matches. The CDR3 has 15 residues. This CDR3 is CASRTRGSSYNEQFF. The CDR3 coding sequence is TGTGCCAGCAGAACGCGGGGGAGCTCCTACAATGAGCAGTTCTTC.

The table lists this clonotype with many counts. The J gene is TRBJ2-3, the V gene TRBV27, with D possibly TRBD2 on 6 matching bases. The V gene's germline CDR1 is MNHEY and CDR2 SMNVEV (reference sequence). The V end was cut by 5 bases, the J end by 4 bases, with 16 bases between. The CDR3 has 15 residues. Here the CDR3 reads CASSPFAGSADTQYF. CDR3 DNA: TGTGCCAGCAGTCCCTTTGCGGGGTCCGCAGATACGCAGTATTTT.

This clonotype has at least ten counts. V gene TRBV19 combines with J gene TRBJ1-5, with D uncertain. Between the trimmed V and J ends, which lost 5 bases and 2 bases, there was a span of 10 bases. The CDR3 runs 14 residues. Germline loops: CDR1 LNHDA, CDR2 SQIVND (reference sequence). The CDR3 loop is CASSPSLGNQPQHF. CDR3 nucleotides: TGTGCCAGTAGTCCTTCCCTTGGCAATCAGCCCCAGCATTTT.

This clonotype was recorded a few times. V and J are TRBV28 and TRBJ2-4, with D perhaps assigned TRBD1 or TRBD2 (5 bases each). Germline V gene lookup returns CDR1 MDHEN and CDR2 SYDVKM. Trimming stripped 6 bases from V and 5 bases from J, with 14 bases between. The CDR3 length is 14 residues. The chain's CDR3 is CASRTWGSQNIQYF. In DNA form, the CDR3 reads TGTGCCAGCAGAACGTGGGGGAGTCAAAACATTCAGTACTTC.

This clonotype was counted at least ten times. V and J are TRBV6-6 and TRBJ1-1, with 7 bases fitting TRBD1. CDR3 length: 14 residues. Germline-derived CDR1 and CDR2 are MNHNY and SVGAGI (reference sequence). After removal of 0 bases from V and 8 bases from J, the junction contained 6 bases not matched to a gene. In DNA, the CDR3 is TGTGCCAGCAGTTACTCTGGGAGGGGGCCCGAAGCTTTCTTT. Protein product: CASSYSGRGPEAFF.

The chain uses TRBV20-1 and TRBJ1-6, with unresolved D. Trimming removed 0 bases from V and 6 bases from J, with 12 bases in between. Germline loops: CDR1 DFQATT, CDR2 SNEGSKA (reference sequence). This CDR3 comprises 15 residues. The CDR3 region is CSARDGQVRNSPLHF. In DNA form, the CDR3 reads TGCAGTGCTAGAGATGGTCAGGTCCGTAATTCACCCCTCCACTTT.

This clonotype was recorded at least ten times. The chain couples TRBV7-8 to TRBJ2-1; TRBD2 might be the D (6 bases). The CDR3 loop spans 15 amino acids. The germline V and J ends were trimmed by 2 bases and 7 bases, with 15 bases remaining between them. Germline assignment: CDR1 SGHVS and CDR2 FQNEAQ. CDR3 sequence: CASSLTEGTGNEQFF. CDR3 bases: TGTGCCAGCAGCTTAACGGAGGGGACGGGGAATGAGCAGTTCTTC.

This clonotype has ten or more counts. The CDR3 spells CASQEWDFGDTQYF. The CDR3 DNA reads TGTGCCAGCCAAGAGTGGGATTTCGGAGATACGCAGTATTTT. This sequence joins TRBV7-8 and TRBJ2-3; D not certain. CDR1 and CDR2 from the germline V gene are SGHVS and FQNEAQ. V lost 8 bases and J lost 5, with 17 bases in between. The length of the CDR3 is 14 residues. The full variable domain, with the rest looked up from reference TRBV7-8 and TRBJ2-3, is GAGVSQSPRYKVAKRGQDVALRCDPISGHVSLFWYQQALGQGPEFLTYFQNEAQLDKSGLPSDRFFAERPEGSVSTLKIQRTQQEDSAVYLCASQEWDFGDTQYFGPGTRLTVL.

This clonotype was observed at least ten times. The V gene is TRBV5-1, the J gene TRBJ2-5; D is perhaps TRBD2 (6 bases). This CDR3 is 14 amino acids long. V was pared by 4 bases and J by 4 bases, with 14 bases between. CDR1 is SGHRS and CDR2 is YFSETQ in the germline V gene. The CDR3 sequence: CASSAGWGTETQYF. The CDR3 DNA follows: TGCGCCAGCAGCGCGGGATGGGGGACAGAGACCCAGTACTTC.

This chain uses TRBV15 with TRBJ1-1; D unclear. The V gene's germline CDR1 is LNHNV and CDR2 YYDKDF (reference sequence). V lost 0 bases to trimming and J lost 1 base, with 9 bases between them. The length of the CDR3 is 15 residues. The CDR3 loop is CATSRELMENTEAFF. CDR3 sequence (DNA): TGTGCCACCAGCAGAGAATTGATGGAGAACACTGAAGCTTTCTTT.

The DNA for the CDR3 is TGTGCCAGCTCCCGGGCTACACCCAACGAGCAGTACTTC. This sequence encodes CASSRATPNEQYF. The V call is TRBV18, the J call TRBJ2-7; D ambiguous. In germline, CDR1 is KGHSH, CDR2 LQKENI. The ends were cut back, 6 bases at V and 5 bases at J, with 14 bases in the middle. The CDR3 covers 13 residues.

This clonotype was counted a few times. The CDR3 DNA reads as TGCGCCAGCGCCCTCAGCTCTGGTGAAGCTTTCTTT. It translates to CASALSSGEAFF. The J gene is TRBJ1-1, the V gene TRBV5-1, with D hard to call. The CDR3 is made up of 12 amino acids. Germline V gene sequence: CDR1 SGHRS, CDR2 YFSETQ. V lost 7 bases and J 7 bases, leaving 14 bases between the germline ends.

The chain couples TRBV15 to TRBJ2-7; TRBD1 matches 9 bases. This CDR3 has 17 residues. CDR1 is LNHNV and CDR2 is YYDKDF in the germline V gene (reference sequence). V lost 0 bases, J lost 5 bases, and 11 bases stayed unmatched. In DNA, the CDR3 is TGTGCCACCAGCAGAGACTCCCTGACAGGGGGTAACCACGAGCAGTACTTC. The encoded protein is CATSRDSLTGGNHEQYF.

The CDR3 loop reads CASSRAASREGGPQFF. The CDR3 DNA sequence: TGTGCCAGCAGCCGTGCGGCGTCGCGGGAGGGCGGCCCCCAGTTCTTC. This sequence joins TRBV5-4 and TRBJ2-1, with 9 positions matching TRBD2. Germline lookup yields CDR1 SGHNT and CDR2 YYREEE (reference sequence). The V gene end was trimmed by 4 bases and the J gene end by 13 bases; junction bases not matched to a gene: 18. The CDR3 loop spans 16 amino acids. Full variable domain (outside the CDR3, taken from reference TRBV5-4 and TRBJ2-1): ETGVTQSPTHLIKTRGQQVTLRCSSQSGHNTVSWYQQALGQGPQFIFQYYREEENGRGNFPPRFSGLQFPNYSSELNVNALELDDSALYLCASSRAASREGGPQFFGPGTRLTVL.

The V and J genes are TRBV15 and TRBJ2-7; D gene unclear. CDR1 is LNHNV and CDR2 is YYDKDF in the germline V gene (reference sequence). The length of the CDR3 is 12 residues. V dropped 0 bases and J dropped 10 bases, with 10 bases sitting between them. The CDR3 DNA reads TGTGCCACCAGCAGAGATAATATAATTCAGTACTTC. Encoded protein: CATSRDNIIQYF.

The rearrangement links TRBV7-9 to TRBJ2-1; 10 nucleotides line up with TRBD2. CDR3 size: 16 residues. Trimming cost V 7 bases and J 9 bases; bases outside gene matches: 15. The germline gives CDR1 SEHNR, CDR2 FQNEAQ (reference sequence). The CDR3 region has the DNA TGTGCCAGCAACAACCCGGGGAGCGGGAGGGCCTTTGAGCAGTTCTTC. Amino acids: CASNNPGSGRAFEQFF.

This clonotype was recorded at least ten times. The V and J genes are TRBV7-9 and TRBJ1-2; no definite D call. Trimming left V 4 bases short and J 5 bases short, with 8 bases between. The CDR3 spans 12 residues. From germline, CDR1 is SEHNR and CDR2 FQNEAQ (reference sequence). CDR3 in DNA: TGTGCCAGCAGCTATGAAGGGTATGGCTACACCTTC. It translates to CASSYEGYGYTF.

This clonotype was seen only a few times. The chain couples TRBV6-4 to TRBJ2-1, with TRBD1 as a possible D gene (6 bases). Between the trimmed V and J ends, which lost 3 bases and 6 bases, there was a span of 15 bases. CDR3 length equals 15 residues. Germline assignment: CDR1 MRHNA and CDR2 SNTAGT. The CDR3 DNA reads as TGTGCCAGCAGTGAACAAGGACAGACCGGCAATGAGCAGTTCTTC. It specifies CASSEQGQTGNEQFF.

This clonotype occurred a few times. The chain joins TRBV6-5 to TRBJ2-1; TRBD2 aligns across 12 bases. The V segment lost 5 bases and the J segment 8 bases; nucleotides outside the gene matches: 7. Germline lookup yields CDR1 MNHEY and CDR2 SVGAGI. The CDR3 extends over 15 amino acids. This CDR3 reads CASSLAGGPSDEQFF. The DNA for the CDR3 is TGTGCCAGCAGTCTAGCGGGAGGGCCCTCCGATGAGCAGTTCTTC.

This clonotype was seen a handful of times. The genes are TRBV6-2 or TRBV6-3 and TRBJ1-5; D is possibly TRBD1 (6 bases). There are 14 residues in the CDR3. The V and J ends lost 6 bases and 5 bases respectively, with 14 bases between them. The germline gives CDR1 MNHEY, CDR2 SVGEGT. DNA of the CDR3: TGTGCCAGCAGCCAGGGGACTGATTATCAGCCCCAGCATTTT. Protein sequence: CASSQGTDYQPQHF.

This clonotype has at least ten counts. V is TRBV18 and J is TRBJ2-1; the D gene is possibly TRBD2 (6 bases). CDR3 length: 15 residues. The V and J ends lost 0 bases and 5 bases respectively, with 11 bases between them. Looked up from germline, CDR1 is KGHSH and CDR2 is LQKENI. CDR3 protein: CASSPPGGSDNEQFF. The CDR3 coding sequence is TGTGCCAGCTCACCACCCGGAGGGTCCGACAATGAGCAGTTCTTC.

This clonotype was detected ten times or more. The CDR3: CASSTGGGMNTEAFF. In DNA form, the CDR3 reads TGCGCCAGCTCCACCGGGGGAGGGATGAACACTGAAGCTTTCTTT. This chain connects TRBV5-1 to TRBJ1-1; D is perhaps TRBD1 (5 bases). Germline assignment: CDR1 SGHRS and CDR2 YFSETQ. The CDR3 contains 15 residues. V lost 7 bases and J 0 bases, leaving 16 bases between the germline ends.

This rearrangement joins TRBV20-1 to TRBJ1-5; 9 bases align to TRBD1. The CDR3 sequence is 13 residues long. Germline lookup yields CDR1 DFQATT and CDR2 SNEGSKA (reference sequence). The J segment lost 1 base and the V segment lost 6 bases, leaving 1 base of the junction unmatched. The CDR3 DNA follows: TGCAGTGCCGGACAGGGGAGCAATCAGCCCCAGCATTTT. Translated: CSAGQGSNQPQHF.

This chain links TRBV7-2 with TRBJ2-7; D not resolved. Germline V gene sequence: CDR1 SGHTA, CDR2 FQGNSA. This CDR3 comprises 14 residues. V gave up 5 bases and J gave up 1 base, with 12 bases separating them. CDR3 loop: CASSRLGFSYEQYF. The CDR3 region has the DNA TGTGCCAGCAGCCGTCTCGGGTTTTCCTACGAGCAGTACTTC.